The next 5 T cell receptor beta chains were all read from a single sample in a study of human T cells and chemical hapten exposure. As for time point: patch test 1, 2 weeks after DPC sensitization. Treatment: therapeutic diphenylcyclopropenone sensitization with weekly scalp DPC. TCRdb re-analysed the RACE reads in MiXCR, keeping a single row per CDR3 protein. Of about 380,000 distinct CDR3 sequences in the sample, around 5% are singletons; the top ten hold 2% to 2.5%. Source: whole blood, taken in connection with sensitization to the hapten diphenylcyclopropenone (DPC). The receptor source for this set is a woman in her forties or fifties with alopecia areata. Some clones in this sample may be carry-over from other donors' samples.

This clonotype was detected ten times or more. V gene TRBV7-9 combines with J gene TRBJ2-3; D may correspond to TRBD1 or TRBD2 (6 bases each). The V end lost 3 bases, the J end lost 4 bases, and 14 bases lay between the germline ends. Per germline, CDR1 SEHNR and CDR2 FQNEAQ (reference sequence). This CDR3 is 15 amino acids long. In DNA form, the CDR3 reads TGTGCCAGCAGCTTTGACGGGGGCCTCGCAGATACGCAGTATTTT. The encoded protein is CASSFDGGLADTQYF.

This clonotype was observed at least ten times. The rearrangement uses TRBV7-9 and TRBJ2-3; maybe TRBD2 (5 bases). The germline gives CDR1 SEHNR, CDR2 FQNEAQ (reference sequence). The CDR3 extends over 15 amino acids. V gave up 1 base and J gave up 6 bases, with 14 bases separating them. The CDR3 DNA follows: TGTGCCAGCAGCTTAGTCGGCGGTAGGGAGGATACGCAGTATTTT. Translating it yields CASSLVGGREDTQYF. The full variable domain, in which reference TRBV7-9 and TRBJ2-3 provide the parts outside the CDR3, is DTGVSQNPRHKITKRGQNVTFRCDPISEHNRLYWYRQTLGQGPEFLTYFQNEAQLEKSRLLSDRFSAERPKGSFSTLEIQRTEQGDSAMYLCASSLVGGREDTQYFGPGTRLTVL.

This clonotype appeared a few times. This chain joins TRBV2 and TRBJ2-4, with 7 bases fitting TRBD1. With V trimmed by 4 bases and J by 2 bases, 5 bases remained unmatched. Germline assignment: CDR1 SNHLY and CDR2 FYNNEI. This CDR3 comprises 15 residues. The CDR3 DNA reads TGTGCCAGCAGTGCGGGGACAGTGCCCAAAAACATTCAGTACTTC. Its translation is CASSAGTVPKNIQYF. The variable domain in full, with the rest retrieved from reference TRBV2 and TRBJ2-4, is EPEVTQTPSHQVTQMGQEVILRCVPISNHLYFYWYRQILGQKVEFLVSFYNNEISEKSEIFDDQFSVERPDGSNFTLKIRSTKLEDSAMYFCASSAGTVPKNIQYFGAGTRLSVL.

This clonotype occurred many times. The chain links TRBV12-3 or TRBV12-4 to TRBJ2-3; possibly TRBD1 for D (7 bases). This CDR3 has 14 amino acids. The V end lost 6 bases, the J end lost 4 bases, and 14 bases lay between the germline ends. CDR3 bases: TGTGCCAGCAGCCGACAGGGCGGGGCAGATACGCAGTATTTT. Translating gives CASSRQGGADTQYF.

The genes are TRBV12-3 or TRBV12-4 and TRBJ2-6, with D tentatively TRBD1 (6 bases). V lost 3 bases to trimming and J lost 4 bases, with 10 bases between them. The CDR3 length is 15 residues. The CDR3 reads CASSFRGKGANVLTF. In DNA, the CDR3 is TGTGCCAGCAGTTTCAGGGGAAAAGGGGCCAACGTCCTGACTTTC.